This T cell receptor (beta chain) was sequenced in a study of patients and donors after allogeneic stem cell transplantation. TCRdb passed the RT-PCR reads through MiXCR, listing each CDR3 protein once. The table lists 390,000 or so distinct CDR3 sequences, around 15% of them singletons, with less than 8% in the top ten. V lost 0 bases and J 7 bases, leaving 10 bases between the germline ends. The CDR3 consists of 12 residues. Germline-derived CDR1 and CDR2 are DFQATT and SNEGSKA (reference sequence). This clonotype showed up just a few times. This chain joins TRBV20-1 and TRBJ2-7; a possible D gene is TRBD2 (6 bases). The receptor comes from a human donor who was either an allogeneic HSCT recipient or a stem cell or donor lymphocyte infusion donor (not recorded which). It is not recorded whose cells these are; they may come from a transplant donor. The material sequenced was blood, either unsorted or a sorted T cell fraction (not recorded which). CDR3 amino acids: CSARDVGREQYF. CDR3 bases: TGCAGTGCTAGAGATGTGGGGAGGGAGCAGTACTTC.